The TCR beta chain described here comes from a study of beta chain features in type 1 diabetes (dated by TCRdb to the late 2010s). As for the study more broadly: Mean age, gender distribution, total cell number and subset yield were not different between patients and healthy donors. A total of 90 million to 120 million sorted cells were examined across all samples, and a strong correlation was observed between cell number per subset and RNA yield. The study compared TCRB repertoires of sorted circulating CD4+ T cell subsets between recently diagnosed type 1 diabetes patients and matched healthy donors. Regulatory and stem cell-like memory subsets were isolated from only 8 patients and about eight healthy donors, whereas naive and central memory subsets came from all 28 donors.

This clone has more than one count but fewer than ten. Its antigen has not been determined. No qualities accompany the bases; no much larger clone lies one base away. Each donor gave one peripheral blood draw, around 100 mL on average, collected into heparinised tubes. Using a panel that included CD45RO, CCR7, CD25, CD127, CD95 and CD27, naive, central memory, regulatory and stem cell-like memory CD4+ T cells were sorted on a BD FACSAria II. All sorted populations exceeded 95% purity. PBMCs were separated immediately by Lymphoprep density gradient centrifugation and were stained directly, without being cultured. So that batch effects would be minimized, each experiment stained and sorted samples in pairs, pairing one healthy donor with one patient. From the germline V gene, CDR1 is ENHRY and CDR2 is SYGVKD. Taken from cysteine to phenylalanine, the CDR3 has 13 residues. CDR3 DNA only is kept here, 39 bases in frame from base 1. V is clipped by 8 bases and J by 3 bases, and the sequence between their germline boundaries is 14 bases long.

The entire amount of isolated RNA was reverse transcribed using the High Capacity cDNA Reverse Transcription Kit, so the sequenced TCRB transcripts were expressed ones. Naive, central memory and regulatory T cell samples underwent deep immunoSEQ sequencing, averaging around 3.9 million total reads per sample. Sorted cells were lysed in RLT buffer and RNA was extracted with DNase-treated RNeasy Micro or Mini kits, depending on cell number. Each cell subset was processed on its own to prevent cross-contamination, while patient and healthy donor samples were processed together. The immunoSEQ multiplex PCR was used to amplify TCRB sequences from cDNA, generating 87-bp fragments that spanned the CDR3 region. Sequencing of the amplicons was done on the Illumina HiSeq platform. The authors' analysis ran thus. PCR bias was corrected computationally using synthetic template baselines, and reads within Hamming distance 2 were collapsed, with unmergeable singletons discarded. Reads were aligned against IMGT so that V, D and J genes, CDR3 length and insertions or deletions at six rearrangement sites could be assigned. Within each subset, clonotype counts were normalized to sorted cell number, after which true diversity and Gini coefficients were computed with the tcR R package. The overlap coefficient, calculated on TCRB nucleotide sequences, was used to measure repertoire sharing. As a proxy for the pre-selection repertoire, out-of-frame TCRB sequences from naive cells were analyzed. Held by TCRdb, this immuneACCESS table contains in-frame sequences only and omits some clones. Under half of the omission traces to an unresolved V gene where checked; the cause of the rest is unknown. The V and J calls and clone size come from that table; D and trimming were worked out from the DNA. The sample includes 200,000 to 250,000 clones, with approximately 13% observed a single time. The ten largest clones add up to about 0.018% of the sample.

Study-wide findings and limitations: A moderate but significant shortening of TCRB CDR3 length was observed in type 1 diabetes patients in all four CD4+ subsets. Because cDNA rather than genomic DNA was sequenced, highly expressing activated cells could have been over-represented, although no difference in activation and CD3 levels was found between groups. The naive, central memory and regulatory TCRB repertoires appeared to resemble one another more closely among patients than among healthy donors. Fewer insertions and more nucleotide deletions at VDJ recombination sites were observed in patients with type 1 diabetes, implying thymic rearrangement abnormalities. HLA sub-analyses involved small numbers of individuals, so any influence of HLA type on TCRB rearrangement remained unresolved. PCR might favor shorter templates, but patient and control samples were amplified and corrected together, so any skew would affect both groups equally.

This receptor was taken from a man aged 25-45 years with type 1 diabetes. This chain is built from TRBV10-3 and TRBJ2-7; the D gene is possibly TRBD1, with 5 bases matching. The sample comprised naive CD4+ T cells from blood. The label giving this sample's cell subset or site can be read as: true naive CD4+ T cells. The base sequence is TGTGCCATCGGGGCCACACCGCACTACGAGCAGTACTTC. The translation is CAIGATPHYEQYF.